This TCR beta chain was sequenced in a study of long-term antiretroviral therapy in people with HIV. Study outcomes and limitations: The study found that diversity rose after ART but stayed below transplant donor controls. Pre-ART clonal expansion yielded clones that dominated the repertoire at all time points.

This CDR3 spans 15 amino acids. The V gene's germline CDR1 is SGHAT and CDR2 FQNNGV. V lost 0 bases and J 9 bases, leaving 15 bases between the germline ends. Every participant gave one or more pre-ART and two or more post-ART PBMC samples. Version v3.0 of the immunoSEQ assay ran at survey level. Sequencing was performed with immunoSEQ multiplex PCR; in TCRdb, only in-frame clones are kept and a portion is missing. In the table there are 20,000 to 25,000 clones, roughly 84% of which are singletons. Comment on this clone: What it binds is not known.

Sequenced material: unsorted PBMCs, taken 0.6 years after starting antiretroviral therapy. V gene TRBV11-2 combines with J gene TRBJ1-3; D uncertain. The receptor was isolated from a man in his fifties or sixties with HIV. CDR3 region: CASSLDTLLRSTIYF. CDR3 sequence (DNA): TGTGCCAGCAGCTTAGATACCCTGCTTCGGAGCACCATATATTTT.